This T cell receptor (beta chain) was sequenced during a study of shared clonotypes between healthy human individuals. Concerning this clone: Its target is unknown.

CD45RO-negative, CCR7-selected cells formed the naive CD8 fraction, which excluded terminally differentiated effector memory CD45RA+ cells. Every subset had its genomic DNA shared out evenly among several immunoSEQ plates. Replicate sorted-subset PCRs were loaded with around 220 ng DNA, 30,000 to 35,000 T cell genomes. The authors' processing: ImmunoSEQ supplied junction-only sequences lacking quality scores, so filtering was different. TCRdb's table, derived via immunoSEQ multiplex PCR, lists solely in-frame clones and lacks some. V, J and clone size were drawn from that table, and D and trimming were deduced from the DNA. The repertoire includes approximately 2,000,000 clones, approximately 92% of them detected once, and 1.5% to 2% sits in the top ten. The V and J ends lost 5 bases and 2 bases respectively, with 13 bases between them. The CDR3 spans 14 residues. Germline lookup yields CDR1 LNHDA and CDR2 SQIVND (reference sequence).

General study findings and limits: Measured sharing among donors was expected to vary with sequencing depth.

The chain has TRBV19 and TRBJ2-7, with D perhaps being TRBD1 or TRBD2 (5 bases each). Input material: naive CD8+ T cells from PBMCs. This sequence was found in a man younger than 30 in good health. Some clones in this sample may be carry-over from other donors' samples. CDR3 coding DNA: TGTGCCAGTAGTGCTGCAGGGAGAGCCTACGAGCAGTACTTC. Protein product: CASSAAGRAYEQYF.